This T cell receptor beta chain was captured by sequencing in a study of beta chain features in type 1 diabetes. Study information: Patients did not differ from healthy donors in age, gender or cell yield. The study's findings and limits: More deletions and fewer insertions at VDJ junctions were found in patients with type 1 diabetes. The study notes PCR might favor shorter templates equally in patients and controls. The naive, central memory and Treg TCRB repertoires showed an apparent similarity that was greater among patients than among healthy donors. TCRB CDR3 length was moderately but significantly reduced in all four CD4+ subsets of Type 1 diabetes patients.

Only a few counts were recorded for this clone. Its antigen is as yet unknown. Every bit of the isolated RNA underwent reverse transcription, so sequencing read expressed TCRB transcripts. Measured with immunoSEQ multiplex PCR; TCRdb has only the in-frame clones, and not every one. Found here are hundreds of thousands of clones, roughly 13% of them singletons; the top ten hold roughly 0.04%. The length of the CDR3 is 13 residues. The germline V gene encodes CDR1 MGHDK and CDR2 SYGVNS. The sequenced material came from naive CD4+ T cells from blood. The V gene is TRBV25-1, the J gene TRBJ2-5; no clear D. The DNA matches TRBJ2-7 better at its end, which makes the J call doubtful. The receptor was derived from a man aged 18-30 years with type 1 diabetes. The CDR3 loop reads CASSPAGSYEQYF. The CDR3 DNA reads TGTGCCAGCAGTCCAGCCGGCTCCTACGAGCAGTACTTC.